The rows below give T cell receptor beta chains drawn from one sample of a study of T cells in Graves' hyperthyroidism and ophthalmopathy. TCRdb used MiXCR to reprocess the multiplex PCR reads, holding one entry per CDR3 protein. The sample holds over 450,000 distinct CDR3 sequences, 15% to 20% seen once. The sample was blood. These receptors originate from a woman aged 18-29 years with Graves' ophthalmopathy. Both conserved end residues are part of each CDR3. A D gene is named only where the DNA matches it firmly. Part of the rows lack a size; the others show once, few, many or a class for expanded clones.

D	V	J	size	length	DNA	CDR3
TRBD1	TRBV3-1	TRBJ1-5	many	15	TGTGCCAGCAGCCTAAGACAGGGCAGCAATCAGCCCCAGCATTTT	CASSLRQGSNQPQHF
-	TRBV7-3	TRBJ2-1	many	13	TGTGCCAGCAGCTTATTGGGTACGAATGAGCAGTTCTTC	CASSLLGTNEQFF
-	TRBV6-1	TRBJ2-1	many	14	TGTGCCAGCAGTGATTTTCGGGGGATGGATGAGCAGTTCTTC	CASSDFRGMDEQFF
TRBD2	TRBV6-2/TRBV6-3	TRBJ2-1	-	15	TGTGCCAGCAGTTCTCTAGCGGGAGCCTACAATGTGCAGTTCTTC	CASSSLAGAYNVQFF
TRBD2	TRBV5-1	TRBJ2-5	few	16	TGCGCCAGCAGCTTGGACCTAGCGGGAGGCGGGGAGACCCAGTACTTC	CASSLDLAGGGETQYF
-	TRBV18	TRBJ1-1	many	14	TGTGCCAGCTCACCTTCCGGGGAGGTCCCTGAAGCTTTCTTT	CASSPSGEVPEAFF
TRBD2	TRBV2	TRBJ2-7	-	15	TGTGCCAGCAGGAAGGGACTAGCGGACGACTACGAGCAGTACTTC	CASRKGLADDYEQYF
TRBD2	TRBV6-5	TRBJ2-2	few	17	TGTGCCAGCAGTTATATCCCGGGAGGCACGAACACCGGGGAGCTGTTTTTT	CASSYIPGGTNTGELFF
TRBD1	TRBV5-6	TRBJ1-1	-	14	TGTGCCAGCAGCCTGGGACAGTTGGACACTGAAGCTTTCTTT	CASSLGQLDTEAFF
TRBD1	TRBV2	TRBJ1-6	-	17	TGTGCCAGCAGTGCGTATAGGACAGGGGGCGAGGATTCACCCCTCCACTTT	CASSAYRTGGEDSPLHF
-	TRBV28	TRBJ2-7	once	14	TGTGCCAGCAGTTACTCTTGGAACTCCTACGAGCAGTACTTC	CASSYSWNSYEQYF
-	TRBV9	TRBJ1-2	-	16	TGTGCCAGCAGCACACACAGACAGGAGGTTAACTATGGCTACACCTTC	CASSTHRQEVNYGYTF
TRBD1	TRBV4-3	TRBJ2-5	few	15	TGCGCCAGCAGCCAAGGACAGGGTAATATCGAGACCCAGTACTTC	CASSQGQGNIETQYF
-	TRBV19	TRBJ2-3	-	11	TGTGCCGCTGCTAATTCCGATACGCAGTATTTT	CAAANSDTQYF
TRBD2	TRBV6-1	TRBJ2-1	-	15	TGTGCCAGCGGAGCGGGGGTGCGGGAGTCCAATGAGCAGTTCTTC	CASGAGVRESNEQFF
-	TRBV10-3	TRBJ1-2	many	12	TGTGCCATCAGTGATACAGCCTATGGCTACACCTTC	CAISDTAYGYTF
TRBD1	TRBV5-1	TRBJ2-1	many	17	TGCGCCAGCAGCTTGGCCCCCGGGACAGGGGGGAGAAATGAGCAGTTCTTC	CASSLAPGTGGRNEQFF
TRBD2	TRBV11-1	TRBJ2-1	many	15	TGTGCCAGCAGCCCTAGCGGGAGGGCCTACAATGAGCAGTTCTTC	CASSPSGRAYNEQFF
-	TRBV5-1	TRBJ1-1	few	13	TGCGCCAGCAGCGGGGTGGTGAACACTGAAGCTTTCTTT	CASSGVVNTEAFF
TRBD1	TRBV7-2	TRBJ1-6	-	15	TGTGCCAGCAGCTTACTAGACAGGGATAATTCACCCCTCCACTTT	CASSLLDRDNSPLHF
TRBD1	TRBV10-3	TRBJ1-4	-	14	TGTGCCATCAGTGAGTCGGGGACAGATGAAAAACTGTTTTTT	CAISESGTDEKLFF
TRBD1	TRBV5-5	TRBJ2-7	many	16	TGTGCCAGCAGCTTGGAGGGACAGGGGTCGATGAGGGAGCAGTACTTC	CASSLEGQGSMREQYF
-	TRBV6-2/TRBV6-3	TRBJ2-1	once	15	TGTGCCACCTATCCCCTAACGAGCTCCTACAATGAGCAGTTCTTC	CATYPLTSSYNEQFF
-	TRBV11-1	TRBJ2-7	many	14	TGTGCCAGCAGCTTTGGGGGGGCATCCTACGAGCAGTACTTC	CASSFGGASYEQYF
-	TRBV2	TRBJ2-2	few	14	TGTGCCAGTAGTCGGACAGCCGATACCGGGGAGCTGTTTTTT	CASSRTADTGELFF
-	TRBV6-1	TRBJ2-7	many	13	TGTGCCAGCAGTGAGCAGGGTCCGAGTGAGCAGTACTTC	CASSEQGPSEQYF
-	TRBV27	TRBJ2-7	-	16	TGTGCCAGCAGTTTACGGGCGGGGGCCACTTTTTACGAGCAGTACTTC	CASSLRAGATFYEQYF
-	TRBV30	TRBJ1-2	few	12	TGTGCCTGGAGTCCCGGGGGCTATGGCTACACCTTC	CAWSPGGYGYTF
-	TRBV4-2	TRBJ2-7	few	15	TGTGCCAGCAGCCAAGAAGAGGGACAACCCTACGAGCAGTACTTC	CASSQEEGQPYEQYF
-	TRBV7-8	TRBJ2-2	many	14	TGTGCCAGCAGGCCACGGGATGAGCTTGGGGAGCTGTTTTTT	CASRPRDELGELFF
-	TRBV7-3	TRBJ2-2	many	17	TGTGCCAGCAGCTTAAGGAACGGGGGTCCGAACACCGGGGAGCTGTTTTTT	CASSLRNGGPNTGELFF
TRBD2	TRBV5-4	TRBJ2-3	few	17	TGTGCCAGCAGCCGGGACTATTCCGTGGAGGGCCCAGATACGCAGTATTTT	CASSRDYSVEGPDTQYF
-	TRBV27	TRBJ2-2	many	13	TGTGCCAGTAACCAGGGTACCACCGGGGAGCTGTTTTTT	CASNQGTTGELFF
-	TRBV6-1	TRBJ1-5	-	16	TGTGCCAGCAGAGCCTTCGGGTTTTCGAGCAATCAGCCCCAGCATTTT	CASRAFGFSSNQPQHF